This T cell receptor gamma chain is drawn from a study of Vδ1+ human thymocytes. Germline-derived CDR1 and CDR2 are VTNTFY and YDVSTARD (reference sequence). The CDR3 has 16 residues. J gave up 3 bases and V 0 bases, and 7 bases lay outside the gene matches. Study observations and caveats: Thymic TRG and TRD repertoires appeared highly polyclonal.

On this clone itself: What it binds is not known.

Thymocytes were sorted as CD3+ TCRVdelta1+ TCRVdelta2- after alphabeta T cell depletion. The template was reverse-transcribed extracted RNA. CDR3 amplicons came from multiplex PCR with pooled V-gene forward and constant-region reverse primers. TCRdb processed the multiplex PCR reads again with the CATT caller. The data contain roughly 30,000 gamma-chain clones, 15% to 25% of them singletons. The rearrangement links TRGV3 to TRGJP2. The sequencing input was Vdelta1+ gamma-delta thymocytes from the thymus. Subset defined: FACS-sorted CD3+ TCRalphabeta- TCRVdelta1+ TCRVdelta2- thymocytes. This clonotype was obtained from a boy in the first two years of life who had congenital heart surgery. This chain's CDR3 is CATWDRPQGSDWIKTF. Here the CDR3 DNA reads TGTGCCACCTGGGACAGGCCGCAAGGTAGTGATTGGATCAAGACGTTT.